This T cell receptor (beta chain) derives from a study of cytomegalovirus exposure and HLA in healthy donors (dated by TCRdb to the late 2010s). Looking at the study overall: According to a later analysis, the approximately 120 validation repertoires were produced on the same platform as the 666 repertoires of the first cohort. The study aimed to test whether cataloging public T cell receptors could reveal signatures of past pathogen exposure. A separate validation cohort of approximately 130 different subjects was used in addition to the 666-subject first cohort. The study combined high-throughput TCR immunosequencing, statistical association of individual TCRs with disease status, and machine learning to predict cytomegalovirus infection status.

Points on this clone: The clone's antigen remains unknown. Base qualities were left out, and no much larger clone turns up one base away.

Spanning cysteine to phenylalanine, the CDR3 consists of 14 amino acids. The kept DNA is CDR3 alone, 42 bases in frame from the first base. CDR1 MNHEY and CDR2 SVGAGI are derived from the germline V gene. V gives up 6 bases and J gives up 5 bases, and the segment between their germline ends measures 16 bases. The donors were included in the validation cohort of roughly 130 subjects, a group kept apart from the approximately 700-subject first cohort. Library preparation was by the immunoSEQ multiplex PCR assay. The original pipeline was this. A statistical classification framework was developed to diagnose cytomegalovirus status using the catalog of TCR beta chain sequences. The table comes from immuneACCESS by way of TCRdb, which keeps in-frame sequences with V and J called. Part of the clones is missing from these tables; in studies checked, under half for an unresolved V gene and the rest for unknown reasons. D and trimming come from the DNA, and the V and J calls and clone size come from that table. The sample table shows about 130,000 clones, and about nine tenths are seen once. The biggest ten clones account for 1.4% to 1.5% of the sample.

The research as a whole found: In the study, some 180 TCR beta chains were listed as associated with cytomegalovirus. Of the cluster scores, roughly 93% were above 0 in a later analysis, which found that TCRs clustered in the first cohort also tended to co-occur in the 120 validation repertoires. Most TCR sequences were observed very rarely across donors, whereas some public TCRs were present in many individuals. The classifier was reported to diagnose cytomegalovirus status with high specificity and sensitivity in both the original and validation cohorts. A later analysis lacked HLA typing for the validation cohort, so it scored co-occurrence in that cohort across all 120 or so repertoires. According to the authors, the approach could potentially be generalized to other disease states and immunological phenotypes. In vitro tests confirmed that three of the cytomegalovirus-associated TCR beta chains recognize cytomegalovirus antigens.

This sequence was found in a man aged 25 to 45 in good health and CMV-seronegative. This receptor chain uses TRBV6-5 and TRBJ1-1; the D gene is perhaps TRBD1, on 5 matching bases. The sequenced sample was PBMCs. The CDR3 reads CASSYDSLGTEAFF. The bases read TGTGCCAGCAGCTACGACAGCCTCGGGACTGAAGCTTTCTTT.